This TCR beta chain stems from a study of blood T cell repertoires in COVID-19. Trimming left V 1 base short and J 0 bases short, with 10 bases between. CDR1 and CDR2 (germline): SEHNR, FQNEAQ (reference sequence). The CDR3 has 15 residues. Grouping used clinical history reported by participants in a survey and questionnaire. The method was immunoSEQ multiplex PCR; TCRdb's version includes in-frame clones alone and lacks a portion of them. Of approximately 230,000 clones listed, 80% to 90% were seen once; the top ten hold roughly a sixth. This sequence was found in a young man who had recovered from COVID-19. The J gene is TRBJ2-7, the V gene TRBV7-9; the D gene is possibly TRBD1 (6 bases). The sample taken for sequencing was PBMCs or T cells enriched from blood (not recorded which). The chain's CDR3 is CASSLGGTLSYEQYF. In DNA form, the CDR3 reads TGTGCCAGCAGCTTAGGGGGGACACTCTCCTACGAGCAGTACTTC.